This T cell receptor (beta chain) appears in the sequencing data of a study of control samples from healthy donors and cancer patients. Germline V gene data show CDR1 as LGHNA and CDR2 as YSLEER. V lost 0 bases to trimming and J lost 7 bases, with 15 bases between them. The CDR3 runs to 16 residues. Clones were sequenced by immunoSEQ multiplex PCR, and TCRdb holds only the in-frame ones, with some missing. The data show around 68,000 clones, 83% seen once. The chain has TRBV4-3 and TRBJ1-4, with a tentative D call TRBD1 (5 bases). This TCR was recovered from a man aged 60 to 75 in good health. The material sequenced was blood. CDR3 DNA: TGCGCCAGCAGCCAAGATGGGGGGGGTAGGGGTGAAAAACTGTTTTTT. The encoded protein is CASSQDGGGRGEKLFF.